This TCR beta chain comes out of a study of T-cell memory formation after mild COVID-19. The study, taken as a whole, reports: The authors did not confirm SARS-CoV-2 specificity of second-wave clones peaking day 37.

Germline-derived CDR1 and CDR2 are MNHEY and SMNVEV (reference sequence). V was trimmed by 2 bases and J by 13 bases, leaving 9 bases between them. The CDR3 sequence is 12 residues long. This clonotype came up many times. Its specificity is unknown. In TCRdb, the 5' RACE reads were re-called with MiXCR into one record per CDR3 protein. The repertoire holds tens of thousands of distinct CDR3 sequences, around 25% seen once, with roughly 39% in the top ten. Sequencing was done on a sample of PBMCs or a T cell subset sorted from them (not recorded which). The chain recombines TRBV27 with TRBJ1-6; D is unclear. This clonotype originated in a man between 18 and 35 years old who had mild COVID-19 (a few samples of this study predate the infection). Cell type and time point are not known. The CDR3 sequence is CASSLGGRPLHF. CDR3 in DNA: TGTGCCAGCAGTTTAGGAGGGCGGCCCCTCCACTTT.